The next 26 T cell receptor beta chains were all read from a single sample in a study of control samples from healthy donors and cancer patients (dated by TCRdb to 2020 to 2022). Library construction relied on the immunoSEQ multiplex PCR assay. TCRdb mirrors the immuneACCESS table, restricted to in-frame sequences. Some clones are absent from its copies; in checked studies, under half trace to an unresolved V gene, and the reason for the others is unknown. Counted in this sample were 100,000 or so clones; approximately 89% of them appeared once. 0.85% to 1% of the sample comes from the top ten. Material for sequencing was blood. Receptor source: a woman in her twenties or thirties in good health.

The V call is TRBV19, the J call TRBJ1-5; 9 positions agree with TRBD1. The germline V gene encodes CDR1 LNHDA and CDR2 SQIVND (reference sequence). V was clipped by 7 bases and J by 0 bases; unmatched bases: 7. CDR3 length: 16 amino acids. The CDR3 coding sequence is TGTGCCAGTAAGGGACAGGGTCTCAATAGCAATCAGCCCCAGCATTTT. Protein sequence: CASKGQGLNSNQPQHF.

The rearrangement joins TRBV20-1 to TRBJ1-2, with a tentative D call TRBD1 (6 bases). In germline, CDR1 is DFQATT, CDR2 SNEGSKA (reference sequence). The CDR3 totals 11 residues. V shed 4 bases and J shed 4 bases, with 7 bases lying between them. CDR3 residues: CSAIQGYGYTF. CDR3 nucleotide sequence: TGCAGTGCTATACAGGGCTATGGCTACACCTTC.

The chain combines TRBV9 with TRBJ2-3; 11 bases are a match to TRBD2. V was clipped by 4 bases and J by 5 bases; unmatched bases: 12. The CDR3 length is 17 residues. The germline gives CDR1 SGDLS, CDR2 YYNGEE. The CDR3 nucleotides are TGTGCCAGCAGCTCACCCGTAGCGGGGGGGCCTGGAGATACGCAGTATTTT. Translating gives CASSSPVAGGPGDTQYF.

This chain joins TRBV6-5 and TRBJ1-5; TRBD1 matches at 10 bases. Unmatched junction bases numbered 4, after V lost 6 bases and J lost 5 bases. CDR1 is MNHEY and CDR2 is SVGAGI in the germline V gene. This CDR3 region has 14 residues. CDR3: CASRDRGTYQPQHF. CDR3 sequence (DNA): TGTGCCAGCAGGGACAGGGGGACCTATCAGCCCCAGCATTTT.

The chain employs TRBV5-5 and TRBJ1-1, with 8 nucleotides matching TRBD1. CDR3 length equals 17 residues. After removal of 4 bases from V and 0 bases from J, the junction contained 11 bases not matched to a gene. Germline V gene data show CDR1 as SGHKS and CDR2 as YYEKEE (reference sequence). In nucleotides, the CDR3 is TGTGCCAGCAGCATATTCACAGGGGGGGAAATGAACACTGAAGCTTTCTTT. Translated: CASSIFTGGEMNTEAFF.

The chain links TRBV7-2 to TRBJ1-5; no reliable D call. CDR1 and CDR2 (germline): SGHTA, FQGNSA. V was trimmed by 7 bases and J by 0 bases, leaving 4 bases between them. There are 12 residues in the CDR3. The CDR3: CASTVSNQPQHF. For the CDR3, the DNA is TGTGCCAGCACCGTTAGCAATCAGCCCCAGCATTTT.

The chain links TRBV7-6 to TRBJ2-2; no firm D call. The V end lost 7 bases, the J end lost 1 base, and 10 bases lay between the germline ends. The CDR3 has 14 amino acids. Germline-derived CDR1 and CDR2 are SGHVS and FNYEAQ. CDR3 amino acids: CASTTRRNTGELFF. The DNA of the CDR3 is TGTGCCAGCACCACTCGGAGGAACACCGGGGAGCTGTTTTTT. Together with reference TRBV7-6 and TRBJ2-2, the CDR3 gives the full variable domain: GAGVSQSPRYKVTKRGQDVALRCDPISGHVSLYWYRQALGQGPEFLTYFNYEAQQDKSGLPNDRFSAERPEGSISTLTIQRTEQRDSAMYRCASTTRRNTGELFFGEGSRLTVL.

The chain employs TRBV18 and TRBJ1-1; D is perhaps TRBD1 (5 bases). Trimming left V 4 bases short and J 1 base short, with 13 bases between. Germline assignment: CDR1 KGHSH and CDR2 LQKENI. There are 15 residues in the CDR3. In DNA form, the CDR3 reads TGTGCCAGCTCACGGACGGGGCCCGGGAACACTGAAGCTTTCTTT. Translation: CASSRTGPGNTEAFF.

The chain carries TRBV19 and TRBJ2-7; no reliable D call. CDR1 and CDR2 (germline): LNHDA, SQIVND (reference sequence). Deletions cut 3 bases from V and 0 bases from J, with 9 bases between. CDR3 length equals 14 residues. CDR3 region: CASSMSSPSYEQYF. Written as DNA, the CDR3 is TGTGCCAGTAGTATGAGCAGTCCCTCCTACGAGCAGTACTTC.

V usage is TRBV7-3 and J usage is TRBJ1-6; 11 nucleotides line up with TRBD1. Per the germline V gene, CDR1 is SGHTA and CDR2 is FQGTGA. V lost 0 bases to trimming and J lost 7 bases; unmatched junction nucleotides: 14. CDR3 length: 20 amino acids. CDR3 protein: CASSLTFRGQGAQLNSPLHF. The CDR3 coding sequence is TGTGCCAGCAGCTTAACGTTTCGCGGACAGGGGGCGCAATTGAATTCACCCCTCCACTTT.

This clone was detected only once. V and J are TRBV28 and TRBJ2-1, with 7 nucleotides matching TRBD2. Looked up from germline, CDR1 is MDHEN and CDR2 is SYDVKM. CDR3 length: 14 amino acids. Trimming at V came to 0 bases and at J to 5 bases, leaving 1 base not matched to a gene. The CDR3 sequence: CASSLWGGDNEQFF. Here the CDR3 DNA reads TGTGCCAGCAGTTTATGGGGGGGGGACAATGAGCAGTTCTTC.

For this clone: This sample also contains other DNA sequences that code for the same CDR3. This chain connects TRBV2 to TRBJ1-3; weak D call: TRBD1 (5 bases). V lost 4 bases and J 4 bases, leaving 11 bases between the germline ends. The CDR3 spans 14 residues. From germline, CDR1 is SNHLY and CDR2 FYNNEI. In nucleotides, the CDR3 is TGTGCCAGCAGTGGCGGGACTCCCGGAAACACCATATATTTT. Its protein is CASSGGTPGNTIYF. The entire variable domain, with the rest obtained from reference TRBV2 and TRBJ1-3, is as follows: EPEVTQTPSHQVTQMGQEVILRCVPISNHLYFYWYRQILGQKVEFLVSFYNNEISEKSEIFDDQFSVERPDGSNFTLKIRSTKLEDSAMYFCASSGGTPGNTIYFGEGSWLTVV.

The CDR3 loop reads CASGYLNNSPLHF. The DNA for the CDR3 is TGCGCCAGCGGGTACCTGAATAATTCACCCCTCCACTTT. The gene calls are TRBV4-1 and TRBJ1-6; no firm D call. The CDR3 is 13 amino acids. Germline values: CDR1 MGHRA, CDR2 YSYEKL. The V and J ends lost 8 bases and 5 bases respectively, with 10 bases between them.

The CDR3 region has the DNA TGTGCCAGCCGCGAGGGCAGGGGGTGGGCCGGGGAGCTGTTTTTT. Its translation is CASREGRGWAGELFF. The rearrangement links TRBV11-1 to TRBJ2-2, with 7 bases fitting TRBD1. The germline gives CDR1 SGHAT, CDR2 FQDESV (reference sequence). With 8 bases clipped from V and 6 bases from J, the junction kept 12 bases outside the gene matches. This CDR3 has 15 residues.

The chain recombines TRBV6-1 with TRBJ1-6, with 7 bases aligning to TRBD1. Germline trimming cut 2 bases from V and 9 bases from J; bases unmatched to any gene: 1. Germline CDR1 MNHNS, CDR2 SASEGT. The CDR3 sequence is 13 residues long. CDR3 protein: CASSEQGGSPLHF. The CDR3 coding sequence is TGTGCCAGCAGTGAACAGGGGGGTTCACCCCTCCACTTT.

The CDR3 sequence: CAITQGAGETQYF. The CDR3 DNA is TGTGCCATCACCCAGGGGGCGGGGGAGACCCAGTACTTC. The chain carries TRBV10-3 and TRBJ2-5; the match to TRBD1 covers 8 bases. V dropped 7 bases and J dropped 5; count of bases not matched to a gene: 6. This CDR3 comprises 13 residues. Germline CDR1 ENHRY, CDR2 SYGVKD.

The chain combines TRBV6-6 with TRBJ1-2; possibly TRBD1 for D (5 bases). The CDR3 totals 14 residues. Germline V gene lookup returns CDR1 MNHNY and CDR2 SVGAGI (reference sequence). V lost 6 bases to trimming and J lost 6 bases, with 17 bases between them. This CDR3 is CASRQIVGVNGYTF. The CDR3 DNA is TGTGCCAGCAGACAGATCGTGGGGGTGAATGGCTACACCTTC.

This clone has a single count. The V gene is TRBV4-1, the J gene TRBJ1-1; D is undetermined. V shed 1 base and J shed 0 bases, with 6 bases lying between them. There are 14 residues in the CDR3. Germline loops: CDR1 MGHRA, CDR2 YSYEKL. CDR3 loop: CASSQVQLNTEAFF. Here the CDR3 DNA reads TGCGCCAGCAGCCAAGTTCAGCTGAACACTGAAGCTTTCTTT.

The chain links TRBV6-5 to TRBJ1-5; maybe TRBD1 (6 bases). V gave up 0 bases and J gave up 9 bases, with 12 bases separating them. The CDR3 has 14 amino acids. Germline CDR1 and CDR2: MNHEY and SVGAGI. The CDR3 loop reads CASSYSRDTWPQHF. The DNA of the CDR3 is TGTGCCAGCAGTTACTCCCGGGACACTTGGCCCCAGCATTTT.

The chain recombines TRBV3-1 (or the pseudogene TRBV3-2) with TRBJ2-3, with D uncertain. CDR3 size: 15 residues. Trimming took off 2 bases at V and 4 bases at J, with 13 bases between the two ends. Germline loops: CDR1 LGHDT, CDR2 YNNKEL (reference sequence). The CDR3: CASSQRYFTADTQYF. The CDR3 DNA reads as TGTGCCAGCAGCCAACGATACTTCACGGCAGATACGCAGTATTTT.

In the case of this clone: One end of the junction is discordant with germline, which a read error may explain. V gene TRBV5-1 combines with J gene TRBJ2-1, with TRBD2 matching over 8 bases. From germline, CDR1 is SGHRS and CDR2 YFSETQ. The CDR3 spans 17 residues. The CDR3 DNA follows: TGCGCCCGCAGCTGGGGGGCGGGGGGAGCCTCCTACAATGAGCAGTTCTTC. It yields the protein CARSWGAGGASYNEQFF.

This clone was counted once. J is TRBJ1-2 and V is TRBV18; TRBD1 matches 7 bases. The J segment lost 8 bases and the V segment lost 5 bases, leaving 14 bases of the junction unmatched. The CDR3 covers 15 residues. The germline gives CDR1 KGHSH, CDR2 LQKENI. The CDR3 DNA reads TGTGCCAGCTCAAATTCCGGGACAGCAGGGGAAGGCTACACCTTC. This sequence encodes CASSNSGTAGEGYTF.

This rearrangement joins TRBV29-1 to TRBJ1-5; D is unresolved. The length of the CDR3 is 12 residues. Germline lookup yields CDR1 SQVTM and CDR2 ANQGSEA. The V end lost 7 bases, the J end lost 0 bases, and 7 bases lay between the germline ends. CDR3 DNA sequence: TGCAGCGCCTGTTTTAGCAATCAGCCCCAGCATTTT. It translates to CSACFSNQPQHF.

The CDR3 loop is CAWSGGLGGNEQFF. CDR3 DNA: TGTGCCTGGAGTGGGGGATTAGGGGGGAATGAGCAGTTCTTC. This rearrangement joins TRBV30 to TRBJ2-1; D may match TRBD1 or TRBD2 (6 bases each). The CDR3 contains 14 residues. Germline V gene lookup returns CDR1 GTSNPN and CDR2 SVGIG (reference sequence). Trimming shortened V by 1 base and J by 7 bases, and 14 bases separated the two germline ends.

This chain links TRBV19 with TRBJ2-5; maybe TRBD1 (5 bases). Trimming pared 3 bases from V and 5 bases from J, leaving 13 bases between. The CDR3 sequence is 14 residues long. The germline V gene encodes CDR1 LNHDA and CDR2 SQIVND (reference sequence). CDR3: CASSIAGAGETQYF. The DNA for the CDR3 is TGTGCCAGTAGTATTGCTGGGGCTGGGGAGACCCAGTACTTC.

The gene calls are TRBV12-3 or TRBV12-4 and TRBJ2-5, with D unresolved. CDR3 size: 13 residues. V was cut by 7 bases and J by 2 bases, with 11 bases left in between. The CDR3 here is CASTKGFQETQYF. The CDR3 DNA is TGTGCCAGCACCAAGGGATTTCAAGAGACCCAGTACTTC.